Listed below are T cell receptor beta chains from one sample, sequenced in a study. MiXCR, applied by TCRdb to the 5' RACE reads, yields one record per CDR3 protein. Of 40,000 to 65,000 distinct CDR3 sequences in the sample, almost 25% were seen once. What was sequenced was tumor-infiltrating naive CD4+ T cells sorted from the breast tumor. These receptors were taken from a female donor with breast cancer. The CDR3 runs from the conserved cysteine through the conserved F or W. D genes are given only for firm matches. Size values are once, few and many counts, or a class for expanded clones, and some rows have none.

v_call	j_call	d_call	clone_size	cdr3_aa	cdr3_nt
TRBV6-1	TRBJ2-2	TRBD1	NA	CATSGTGGKAGELFF	TGTGCCACCTCCGGGACAGGGGGTAAGGCCGGGGAGCTGTTTTTT
TRBV5-1	TRBJ1-1	NA	NA	CASSFSGASMNTEAFF	TGCGCCAGCAGCTTCTCCGGGGCCAGCATGAACACTGAAGCTTTCTTT
TRBV7-2	TRBJ2-2	NA	few	CASSRISDTGELFF	TGTGCCAGCAGCCGTATATCGGACACCGGGGAGCTGTTTTTT
TRBV5-7	TRBJ1-2	TRBD1	few	CASSIDISGQVGSGHTF	TGTGCCAGCAGTATAGATATATCGGGACAGGTCGGATCTGGCCACACCTTC
TRBV2	TRBJ1-2	NA	few	CASSEGKGQDYGYTF	TGTGCCAGCAGTGAGGGAAAGGGGCAGGACTATGGCTACACCTTC
TRBV12-3/TRBV12-4	TRBJ1-1	TRBD1	many	CASSPGQVGLAFF	TGTGCCAGCAGCCCCGGACAGGTGGGATTAGCTTTCTTT
TRBV5-6	TRBJ2-1	TRBD1	few	CASSLVGQGGINEQFF	TGTGCCAGCAGCTTGGTCGGACAGGGTGGGATCAATGAGCAGTTCTTC
TRBV12-3/TRBV12-4	TRBJ1-2	TRBD1	NA	CTSSFSRGPGYTF	TGTACCAGCAGTTTTTCCAGGGGGCCTGGCTACACCTTC
TRBV28	TRBJ2-1	TRBD1	few	CASRDRGKDEQFF	TGTGCCAGCAGGGACAGGGGGAAGGATGAGCAGTTCTTC
TRBV7-9	TRBJ1-1	TRBD1	NA	CASSFFDRGLTEAFF	TGTGCCAGCAGCTTTTTTGACAGGGGGCTCACTGAAGCTTTCTTT
TRBV29-1	TRBJ2-5	TRBD2	NA	CSVGSGTDMTQYF	TGCAGCGTGGGTAGCGGGACGGATATGACCCAGTACTTC
TRBV5-1	TRBJ2-2	NA	few	CASVPNVAGHNTGELFF	TGCGCCAGCGTTCCGAACGTGGCGGGACACAACACCGGGGAGCTGTTTTTT
TRBV7-3	TRBJ2-1	NA	NA	CASSSLGKGSSYNEQFF	TGTGCCAGCAGCTCCCTAGGAAAGGGGAGCTCCTACAATGAGCAGTTCTTC
TRBV20-1	TRBJ1-1	TRBD1	NA	CSATGTGDVAEAFF	TGCAGTGCTACGGGGACAGGGGACGTCGCTGAAGCGTTCTTT
TRBV5-1	TRBJ2-2	TRBD1	few	CASSRQGGNTGELFF	TGCGCCAGCAGCAGACAGGGCGGGAACACCGGGGAGCTGTTTTTT
TRBV6-2/TRBV6-3	TRBJ2-7	TRBD1	many	CASSRAGGRTYEQYF	TGTGCCAGCAGTCGGGCAGGGGGACGTACCTACGAGCAGTACTTC
TRBV6-5	TRBJ1-1	TRBD1	NA	CASSSGTTGNNEQFF	TGTGCCAGCAGTTCGGGAACGACAGGGAACAATGAGCAGTTCTTT
TRBV6-5	TRBJ1-6	NA	many	CASSYSSTLNGSPLHF	TGTGCCAGCAGTTACTCTTCGACATTAAATGGTTCACCCCTCCACTTT
TRBV20-1	TRBJ2-1	TRBD1	NA	CSASGTGGGNRIHEQFF	TGCAGTGCTAGCGGGACAGGGGGCGGGAATCGGATCCATGAGCAGTTCTTC
TRBV5-1	TRBJ2-2	TRBD1	NA	CASRQGARAGELFF	TGCGCCAGTCGACAGGGGGCAAGGGCCGGGGAGCTGTTTTTT
TRBV20-1	TRBJ1-1	NA	NA	CSAREPAEPNTEAFF	TGCAGTGCTAGAGAACCGGCTGAGCCGAACACTGAAGCTTTCTTT
TRBV5-1	TRBJ1-1	NA	NA	CASSLGQGAVDTEAFF	TGCGCCAGCAGCTTGGGTCAGGGAGCAGTGGACACTGAAGCTTTCTTT
TRBV11-2	TRBJ2-5	NA	few	CASSASGGQQTQYF	TGTGCCAGCAGCGCAAGTGGGGGGCAGCAGACCCAGTACTTC
TRBV2	TRBJ2-2	TRBD1	NA	CASSVGTATGELFF	TGTGCCAGCAGTGTAGGGACAGCCACCGGGGAGCTGTTTTTT
TRBV20-1	TRBJ1-2	NA	NA	CSARAQAGLGGYTF	TGCAGTGCTAGAGCGCAGGCTGGTTTGGGAGGCTACACCTTC
TRBV20-1	TRBJ2-7	TRBD1	NA	CSASPGTVTSYEQYF	TGCAGTGCTAGTCCCGGGACAGTGACCTCCTACGAGCAGTACTTC
TRBV11-1	TRBJ1-1	NA	NA	CASSLNGAETFF	TGTGCCAGCAGCTTGAACGGAGCTGAAACTTTCTTT
TRBV6-2/TRBV6-3	TRBJ1-5	NA	few	CASETGNNQPQHF	TGTGCCAGCGAAACAGGGAATAATCAGCCCCAGCATTTT
TRBV6-1	TRBJ2-3	NA	NA	CAIKDNWADTQYF	TGTGCCATTAAGGACAATTGGGCAGATACGCAGTATTTT
TRBV5-1	TRBJ2-7	NA	many	CASSPEGLDEQYF	TGCGCCAGCAGCCCCGAGGGATTGGACGAGCAGTACTTC
TRBV20-1	TRBJ2-3	TRBD2	NA	CTARREGFTDTQYF	TGCACCGCCCGGCGGGAGGGATTCACAGATACGCAGTATTTT
TRBV20-1	TRBJ1-6	TRBD1	once	CSARQGSSPLHF	TGCAGTGCTCGACAGGGGAGTTCACCCCTCCACTTT
TRBV7-2	TRBJ2-2	NA	many	CASSLSAATWDTGELFF	TGTGCCAGCAGCCTCAGTGCGGCTACATGGGACACCGGGGAGCTGTTTTTT
TRBV27	TRBJ2-3	TRBD2	NA	CASSSTTSGRTDTQYF	TGTGCCAGCAGTTCGACAACTAGCGGGAGAACAGATACGCAGTATTTT
TRBV20-1	TRBJ1-3	TRBD1	few	CSARDPGQGNTIYF	TGCAGTGCTAGAGATCCGGGACAGGGAAACACCATATATTTT
TRBV12-3/TRBV12-4	TRBJ1-5	NA	many	CASSLGQRNQPQHF	TGTGCCAGCAGTTTGGGGCAGCGTAATCAGCCCCAGCATTTT
TRBV7-2	TRBJ1-1	NA	few	CASSHLRGSTEAFF	TGTGCCAGCAGTCACCTCAGGGGTAGTACTGAAGCTTTCTTT
TRBV5-1	TRBJ2-1	TRBD1	few	CASSLGMDRGEQFF	TGCGCCAGCAGCTTGGGAATGGACAGGGGTGAGCAGTTCTTC
TRBV20-1	TRBJ2-7	NA	NA	CSPLGGLKEQYF	TGCAGTCCGTTGGGGGGGCTAAAAGAGCAGTACTTC
TRBV7-2	TRBJ1-3	NA	few	CASSSGPGNTIYF	TGTGCCAGCAGCTCCGGACCGGGAAACACCATATATTTT
TRBV5-1	TRBJ1-1	TRBD1	NA	CASSPGQVRVNTEAFF	TGCGCCAGCAGCCCGGGACAGGTACGGGTGAACACTGAAGCTTTCTTT